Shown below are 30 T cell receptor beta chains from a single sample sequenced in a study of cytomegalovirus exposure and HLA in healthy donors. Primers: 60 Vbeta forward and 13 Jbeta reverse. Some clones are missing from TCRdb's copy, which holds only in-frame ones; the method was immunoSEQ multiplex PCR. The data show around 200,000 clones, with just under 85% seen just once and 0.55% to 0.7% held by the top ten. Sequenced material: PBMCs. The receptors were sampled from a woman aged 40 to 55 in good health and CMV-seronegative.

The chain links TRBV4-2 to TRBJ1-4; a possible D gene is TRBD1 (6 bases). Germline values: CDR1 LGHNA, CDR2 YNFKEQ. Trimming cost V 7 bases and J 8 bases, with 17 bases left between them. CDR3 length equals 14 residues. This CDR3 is CASTSGGGKEKLFF. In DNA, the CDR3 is TGTGCCAGCACCTCGGGGGGCGGTAAGGAAAAACTGTTTTTT.

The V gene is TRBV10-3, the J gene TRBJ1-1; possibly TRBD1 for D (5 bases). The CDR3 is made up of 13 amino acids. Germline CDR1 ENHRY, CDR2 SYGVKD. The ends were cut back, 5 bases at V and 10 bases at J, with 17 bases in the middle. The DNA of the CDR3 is TGTGCCATCAGTCCCAGAGTGGGGGAGGCAGCTTTCTTT. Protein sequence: CAISPRVGEAAFF.

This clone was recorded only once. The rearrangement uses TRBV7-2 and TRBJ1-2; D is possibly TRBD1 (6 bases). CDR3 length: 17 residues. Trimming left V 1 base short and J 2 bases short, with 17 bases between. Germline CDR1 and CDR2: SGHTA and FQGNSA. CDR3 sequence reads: CASSLVERTATNYGYTF. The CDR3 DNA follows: TGTGCCAGCAGCTTAGTGGAGAGGACAGCGACGAACTATGGCTACACCTTC.

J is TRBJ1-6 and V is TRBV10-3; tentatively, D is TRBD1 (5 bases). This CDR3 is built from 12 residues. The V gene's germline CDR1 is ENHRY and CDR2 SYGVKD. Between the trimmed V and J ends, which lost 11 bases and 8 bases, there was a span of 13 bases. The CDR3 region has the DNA TGTGCCGCCCAGACAGTTGATTCACCCCTCCACTTT. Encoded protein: CAAQTVDSPLHF.

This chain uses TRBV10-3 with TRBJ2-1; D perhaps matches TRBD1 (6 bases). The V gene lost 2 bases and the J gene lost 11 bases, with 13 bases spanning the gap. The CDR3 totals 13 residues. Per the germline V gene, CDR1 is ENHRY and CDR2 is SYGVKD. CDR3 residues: CAISEMDRDKQFF. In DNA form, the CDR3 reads TGTGCCATCAGTGAGATGGACAGAGATAAGCAGTTCTTC.

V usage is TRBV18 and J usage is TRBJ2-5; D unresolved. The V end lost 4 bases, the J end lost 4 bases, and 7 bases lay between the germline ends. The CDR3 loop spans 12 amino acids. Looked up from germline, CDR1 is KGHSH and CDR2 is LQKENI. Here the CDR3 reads CASSLLAETQYF. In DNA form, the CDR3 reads TGTGCCAGCTCACTCTTGGCAGAGACCCAGTACTTC. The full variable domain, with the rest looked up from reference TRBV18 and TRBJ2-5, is NAGVMQNPRHLVRRRGQEARLRCSPMKGHSHVYWYRQLPEEGLKFMVYLQKENIIDESGMPKERFSAEFPKEGPSILRIQQVVRGDSAAYFCASSLLAETQYFGPGTRLLVL.

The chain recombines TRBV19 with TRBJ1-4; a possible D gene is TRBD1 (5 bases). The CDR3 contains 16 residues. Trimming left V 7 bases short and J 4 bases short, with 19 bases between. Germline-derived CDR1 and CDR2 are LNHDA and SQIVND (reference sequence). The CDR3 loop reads CASTVRRDRINEKLFF. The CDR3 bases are TGTGCCAGTACCGTGAGGCGGGACCGGATTAATGAAAAACTGTTTTTT.

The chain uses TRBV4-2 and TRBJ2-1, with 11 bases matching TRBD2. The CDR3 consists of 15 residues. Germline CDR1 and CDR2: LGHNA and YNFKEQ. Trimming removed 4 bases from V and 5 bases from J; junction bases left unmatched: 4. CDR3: CASSPLAGGHNEQFF. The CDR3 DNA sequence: TGTGCCAGCAGCCCCCTAGCGGGGGGACACAATGAGCAGTTCTTC.

The CDR3 protein is CATGQGFQETQYF. The CDR3 bases are TGTGCCACCGGACAGGGTTTCCAAGAGACCCAGTACTTC. The chain carries TRBV15 and TRBJ2-5; 8 nucleotides agree with TRBD1. This CDR3 spans 13 amino acids. Germline values: CDR1 LNHNV, CDR2 YYDKDF (reference sequence). The junction had 3 bases not matched to a gene; V was cut back by 8 bases and J by 1 base.

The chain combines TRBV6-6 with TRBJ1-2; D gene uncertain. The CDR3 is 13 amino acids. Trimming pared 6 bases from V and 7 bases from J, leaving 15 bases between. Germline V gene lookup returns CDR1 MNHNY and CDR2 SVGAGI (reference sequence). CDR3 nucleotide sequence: TGTGCCAGCAGACCCGTGGGGAGTGGTGGCTACACCTTC. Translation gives CASRPVGSGGYTF.

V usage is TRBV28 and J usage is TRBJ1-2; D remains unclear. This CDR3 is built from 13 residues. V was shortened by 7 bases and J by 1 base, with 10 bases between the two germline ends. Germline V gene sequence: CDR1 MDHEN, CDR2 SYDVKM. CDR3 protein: CASTGPSNYGYTF. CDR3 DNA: TGTGCCAGCACTGGTCCCAGTAACTATGGCTACACCTTC.

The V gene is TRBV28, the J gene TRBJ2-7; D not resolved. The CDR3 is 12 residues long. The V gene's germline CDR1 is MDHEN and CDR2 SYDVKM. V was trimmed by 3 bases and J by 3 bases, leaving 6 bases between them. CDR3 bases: TGTGCCAGCAGTTTGGCAGGCTACGAGCAGTACTTC. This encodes CASSLAGYEQYF.

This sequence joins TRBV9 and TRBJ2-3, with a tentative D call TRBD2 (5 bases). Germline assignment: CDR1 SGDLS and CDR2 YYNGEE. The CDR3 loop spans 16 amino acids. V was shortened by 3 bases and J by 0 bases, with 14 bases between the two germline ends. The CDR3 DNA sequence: TGTGCCAGCAGCGCCTTACCGGGAACTAGCACAGATACGCAGTATTTT. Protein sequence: CASSALPGTSTDTQYF.

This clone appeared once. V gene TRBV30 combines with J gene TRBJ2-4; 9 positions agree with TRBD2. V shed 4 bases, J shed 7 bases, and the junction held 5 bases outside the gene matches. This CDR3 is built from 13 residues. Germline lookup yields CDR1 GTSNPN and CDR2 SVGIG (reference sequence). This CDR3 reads CAWNSGGGNIQYF. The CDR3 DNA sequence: TGTGCCTGGAATAGCGGGGGCGGGAACATTCAGTACTTC.

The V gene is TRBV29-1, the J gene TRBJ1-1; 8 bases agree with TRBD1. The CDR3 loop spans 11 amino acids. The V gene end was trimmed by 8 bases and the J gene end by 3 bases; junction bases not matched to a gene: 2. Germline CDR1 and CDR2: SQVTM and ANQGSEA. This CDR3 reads CSMDRDTEAFF. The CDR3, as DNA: TGCAGCATGGACAGGGACACTGAAGCTTTCTTT.

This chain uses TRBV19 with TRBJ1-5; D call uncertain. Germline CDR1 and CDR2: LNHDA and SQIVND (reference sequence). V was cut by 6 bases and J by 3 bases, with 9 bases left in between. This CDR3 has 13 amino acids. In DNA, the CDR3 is TGTGCCAGTAGATCGCAGGACAATCAGCCCCAGCATTTT. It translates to CASRSQDNQPQHF.

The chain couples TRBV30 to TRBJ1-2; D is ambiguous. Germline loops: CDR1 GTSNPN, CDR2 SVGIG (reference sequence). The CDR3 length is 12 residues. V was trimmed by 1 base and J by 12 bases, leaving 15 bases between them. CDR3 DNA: TGTGCCTGGAGTGGAGGAGGGCCAAGCAACACCTTC. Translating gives CAWSGGGPSNTF.

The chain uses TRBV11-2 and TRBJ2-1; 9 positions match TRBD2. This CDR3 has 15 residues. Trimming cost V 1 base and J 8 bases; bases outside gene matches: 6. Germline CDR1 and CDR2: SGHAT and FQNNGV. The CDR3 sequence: CASSLGLAEVDEQFF. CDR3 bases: TGTGCCAGCAGCTTAGGACTAGCGGAGGTAGATGAGCAGTTCTTC.

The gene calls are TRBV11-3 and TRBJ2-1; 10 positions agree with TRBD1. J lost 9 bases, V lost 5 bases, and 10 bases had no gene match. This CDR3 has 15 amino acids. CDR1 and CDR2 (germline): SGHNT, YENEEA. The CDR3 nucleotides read TGTGCCAGCAGCCCCGGGACAGGGGATGGAGGTGAGCAGTTCTTC. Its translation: CASSPGTGDGGEQFF.

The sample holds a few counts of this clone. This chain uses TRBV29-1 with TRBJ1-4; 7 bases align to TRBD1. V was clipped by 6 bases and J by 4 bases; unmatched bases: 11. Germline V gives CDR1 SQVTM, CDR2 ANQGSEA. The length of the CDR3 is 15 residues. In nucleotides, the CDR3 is TGCAGCGTCGCCTATTCCCAGGGGGATAATGAAAAACTGTTTTTT. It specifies CSVAYSQGDNEKLFF.

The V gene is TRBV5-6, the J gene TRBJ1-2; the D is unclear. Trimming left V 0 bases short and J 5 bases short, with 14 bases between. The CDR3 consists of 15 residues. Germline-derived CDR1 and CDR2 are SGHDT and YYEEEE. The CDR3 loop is CASSLVSRAVYGYTF. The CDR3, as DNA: TGTGCCAGCAGCTTGGTTAGCAGAGCTGTTTATGGCTACACCTTC.

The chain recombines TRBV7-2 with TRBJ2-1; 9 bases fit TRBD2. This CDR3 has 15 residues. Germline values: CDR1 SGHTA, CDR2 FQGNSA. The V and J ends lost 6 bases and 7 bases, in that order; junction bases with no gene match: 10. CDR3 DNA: TGTGCCAGCAGGTGGGGCGGGGGGGGACGAAATGAGCAGTTCTTC. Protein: CASRWGGGGRNEQFF.

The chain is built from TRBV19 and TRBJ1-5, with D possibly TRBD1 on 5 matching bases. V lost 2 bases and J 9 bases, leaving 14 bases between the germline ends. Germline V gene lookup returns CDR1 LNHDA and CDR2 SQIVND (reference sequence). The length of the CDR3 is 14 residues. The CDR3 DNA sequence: TGTGCCAGTAGTATAACAGGTACCTGGGGGCCCCAGCATTTT. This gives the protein CASSITGTWGPQHF.

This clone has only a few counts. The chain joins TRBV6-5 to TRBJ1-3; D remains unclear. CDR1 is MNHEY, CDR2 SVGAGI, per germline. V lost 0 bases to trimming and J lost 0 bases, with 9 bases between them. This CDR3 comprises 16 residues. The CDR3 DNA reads TGTGCCAGCAGTTACTCCCCCGAGAGCTCTGGAAACACCATATATTTT. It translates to CASSYSPESSGNTIYF.

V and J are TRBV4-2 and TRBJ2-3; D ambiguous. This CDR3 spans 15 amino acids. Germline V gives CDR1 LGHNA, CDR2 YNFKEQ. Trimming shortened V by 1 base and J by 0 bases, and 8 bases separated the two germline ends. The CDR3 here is CASSQGLSSTDTQYF. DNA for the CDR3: TGTGCCAGCAGCCAAGGTCTGTCTAGCACAGATACGCAGTATTTT.

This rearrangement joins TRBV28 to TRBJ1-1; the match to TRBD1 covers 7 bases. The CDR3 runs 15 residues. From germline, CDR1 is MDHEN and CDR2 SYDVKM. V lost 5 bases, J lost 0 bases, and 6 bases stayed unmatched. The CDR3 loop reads CASSEPGQMNTEAFF. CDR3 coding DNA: TGTGCCAGCAGTGAGCCGGGACAGATGAACACTGAAGCTTTCTTT.

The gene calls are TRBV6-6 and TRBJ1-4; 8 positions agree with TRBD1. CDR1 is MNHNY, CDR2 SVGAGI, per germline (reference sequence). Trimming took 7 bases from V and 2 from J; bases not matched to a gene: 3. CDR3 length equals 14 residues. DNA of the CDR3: TGTGCCAGCACCCCAGGGGGCACTAATGAAAAACTGTTTTTT. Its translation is CASTPGGTNEKLFF.

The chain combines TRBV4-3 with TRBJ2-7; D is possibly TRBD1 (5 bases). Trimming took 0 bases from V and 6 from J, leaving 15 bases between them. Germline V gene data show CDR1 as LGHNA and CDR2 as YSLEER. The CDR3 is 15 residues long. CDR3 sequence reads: CASSQDRQGNREQYF. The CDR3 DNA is TGCGCCAGCAGCCAAGATCGTCAGGGAAATCGCGAGCAGTACTTC.

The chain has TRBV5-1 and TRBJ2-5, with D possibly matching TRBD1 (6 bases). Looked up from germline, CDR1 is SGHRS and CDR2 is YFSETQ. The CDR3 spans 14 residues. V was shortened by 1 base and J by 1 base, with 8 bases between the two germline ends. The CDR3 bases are TGCGCCAGCAGCTTGATACAGGGCCAAGAGACCCAGTACTTC. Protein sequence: CASSLIQGQETQYF.

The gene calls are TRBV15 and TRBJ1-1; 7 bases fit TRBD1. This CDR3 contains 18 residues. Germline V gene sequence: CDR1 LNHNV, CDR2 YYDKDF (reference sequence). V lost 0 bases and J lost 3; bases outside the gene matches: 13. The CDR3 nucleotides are TGTGCCACCAGCAGAGAAAGCCCGACAGGGCGGAAGGACACTGAAGCTTTCTTT. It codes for CATSRESPTGRKDTEAFF. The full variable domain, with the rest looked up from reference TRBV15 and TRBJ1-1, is DAMVIQNPRYQVTQFGKPVTLSCSQTLNHNVMYWYQQKSSQAPKLLFHYYDKDFNNEADTPDNFQSRRPNTSFCFLDIRSPGLGDTAMYLCATSRESPTGRKDTEAFFGQGTRLTVV.